This entry lists 23 T cell receptor beta chains sequenced from one sample in a study of T-cell memory formation after mild COVID-19. TCRdb reprocessed the 5' RACE reads via MiXCR and lists one record per CDR3 protein. The top ten clones hold 3% to 4% of a sample with 150,000 to 200,000 distinct CDR3 sequences, roughly 11% of them seen once. The sample comprised PBMCs or a T cell subset sorted from them (not recorded which). All receptors come from a young man who had mild COVID-19 (a few samples of this study predate the infection). Cell type and time point are not known.

V is TRBV5-1 and J is TRBJ2-7, with 10 bases fitting TRBD2. The CDR3 has 16 residues. Germline values: CDR1 SGHRS, CDR2 YFSETQ. V was pared by 4 bases and J by 3 bases, with 10 bases of the junction left unmatched. The CDR3 protein is CASSASLAGAHYEQYV. The CDR3 coding sequence is TGCGCCAGCAGCGCTTCCCTAGCGGGGGCTCACTACGAGCAGTACGTC.

There are a few counts of this clonotype. The chain uses TRBV20-1 and TRBJ2-1; no clear D gene. This CDR3 contains 13 residues. V lost 2 bases, J lost 12 bases, and 17 bases lay in between. CDR1 DFQATT and CDR2 SNEGSKA come from the germline V gene (reference sequence). The CDR3 is CSARRVSQARQFF. The CDR3 DNA reads TGCAGTGCTAGAAGGGTCTCCCAAGCGAGGCAGTTCTTC.

This clonotype was found many times. J is TRBJ2-3 and V is TRBV20-1; 10 bases align to TRBD1. Germline trimming cut 6 bases from V and 3 bases from J; bases unmatched to any gene: 3. CDR3 length equals 13 residues. Germline V lookup: CDR1 DFQATT, CDR2 SNEGSKA (reference sequence). CDR3 residues: CSARGQGTDTQYF. For the CDR3, the DNA is TGCAGTGCCCGGGGACAGGGGACAGATACGCAGTATTTT.

This clonotype has at least ten counts. This chain links TRBV5-5 with TRBJ1-4; no reliable D call. This CDR3 comprises 14 residues. Germline V gene data show CDR1 as SGHKS and CDR2 as YYEKEE (reference sequence). Trimming took off 0 bases at V and 4 bases at J, with 7 bases between the two ends. CDR3 sequence (DNA): TGTGCCAGCAGCTTGGAGGCTGTTAATGAAAAACTGTTTTTT. The encoded protein is CASSLEAVNEKLFF.

V gene TRBV5-1 combines with J gene TRBJ2-5; D might be TRBD1 (5 bases). CDR3 size: 13 residues. The V and J ends lost 1 base and 5 bases respectively, with 9 bases between them. Per the germline V gene, CDR1 is SGHRS and CDR2 is YFSETQ. DNA of the CDR3: TGCGCCAGCAGCTTGCAGGGTCCGGAGACCCAGTACTTC. Translated, it gives CASSLQGPETQYF.

This clonotype was seen more than once but under ten times. The CDR3 nucleotides are TGTGCCAGCAGATGGGAAGGGATAATCGAAGCTTTCTTT. Translated: CASRWEGIIEAFF. The chain uses TRBV12-1 and TRBJ1-1; the table's TRBD1 call for D was not verified on the DNA. TRBV12-1 is termed a pseudogene. CDR3 size: 13 residues.

The chain recombines TRBV20-1 with TRBJ2-1, with TRBD2 identical over 9 bases. The CDR3 is 14 residues long. The V segment lost 5 bases and the J segment 1 base; nucleotides outside the gene matches: 3. Germline V gene data show CDR1 as DFQATT and CDR2 as SNEGSKA (reference sequence). For the CDR3, the DNA is TGCAGTGCTCCACTAGCGGGTTCCTACAATGAGCAGTTCTTC. Translation gives CSAPLAGSYNEQFF.

This clonotype was observed a few times. The chain carries TRBV24-1 and TRBJ2-1; D possibly uses TRBD1 or TRBD2 (5 bases each). The V gene lost 4 bases and the J gene lost 5 bases, with 17 bases spanning the gap. Germline-derived CDR1 and CDR2 are KGHDR and SFDVKD. The CDR3 length is 16 residues. CDR3 coding DNA: TGTGCCACCAGTGACATCCGGGACCGATATAACAATGAGCAGTTCTTC. Its protein is CATSDIRDRYNNEQFF.

This clonotype was counted between two and nine times. The chain recombines TRBV4-3 with TRBJ1-2, with TRBD1 identical over 10 bases. J lost 6 bases, V lost 4 bases, and 5 bases had no gene match. The CDR3 contains 14 residues. Looked up from germline, CDR1 is LGHNA and CDR2 is YSLEER. The CDR3 coding sequence is TGCGCCAGCAGCCGTAGCGGGACAGGGGATGGCTACACCTTC. Its protein product is CASSRSGTGDGYTF.

This clonotype was seen more than once but under ten times. This rearrangement joins TRBV4-1 to TRBJ2-5; 14 nucleotides agree with TRBD2. With V trimmed by 2 bases and J by 5 bases, 7 bases remained unmatched. This CDR3 spans 17 amino acids. Germline V gene lookup returns CDR1 MGHRA and CDR2 YSYEKL. The CDR3 nucleotides are TGCGCCAGCAGCCAATATGGGACTAGCGGGGGCCTGGAGACCCAGTACTTC. It translates to CASSQYGTSGGLETQYF.

This rearrangement joins TRBV3-1 to TRBJ2-7; TRBD1 or TRBD2 may be the D gene (5 bases each). The V end was cut by 2 bases, the J end by 0 bases, with 26 bases between. The CDR3 has 20 residues. Germline V gene lookup returns CDR1 LGHDT and CDR2 YNNKEL (reference sequence). The CDR3 DNA follows: TGTGCCAGCAGCCAACCCCTTGAGGGGCTCAGCCACGGCACCTCCTACGAGCAGTACGTC. Translated, it gives CASSQPLEGLSHGTSYEQYV.

This chain links TRBV6-2 or TRBV6-3 with TRBJ2-7, with 8 bases that match TRBD1. With 6 bases clipped from V and 3 bases from J, the junction kept 13 bases outside the gene matches. Germline assignment: CDR1 MNHEY and CDR2 SVGEGT. This CDR3 has 16 amino acids. CDR3 in DNA: TGTGCCAGCAGACCAACCCCTGGACAGGGAGACTACGAGCAGTACTTC. Translated, it gives CASRPTPGQGDYEQYF.

This clonotype was recorded a few times. This chain joins TRBV7-9 and TRBJ2-7, with D maybe TRBD2 (6 bases). Trimming removed 3 bases at V and 7 bases at J, with 16 bases between. Germline V CDR1 and CDR2: SEHNR, FQNEAQ (reference sequence). This CDR3 contains 14 residues. The DNA of the CDR3 is TGTGCCAGCAGCTTTGGTCTAGGGACTTGGGAGCAGTACTTC. Protein sequence: CASSFGLGTWEQYF.

This clonotype has at least ten counts. This sequence joins TRBV12-3 or TRBV12-4 and TRBJ1-5, with D uncertain. The CDR3 covers 11 residues. V lost 8 bases, J lost 7 bases, and 9 bases lay in between. DNA for the CDR3: TGTGCCAGCTCCCTTGGACAGCCCCAGCATTTT. Translated, it gives CASSLGQPQHF.

This clonotype was seen a handful of times. The gene calls are TRBV9 and TRBJ2-3; the match to TRBD2 covers 11 bases. Germline CDR1 and CDR2: SGDLS and YYNGEE. The CDR3 totals 20 residues. After removal of 1 base from V and 2 bases from J, the junction contained 15 bases not matched to a gene. CDR3 sequence (DNA): TGTGCCAGCAGCGTATCTAGCGGGGGGCCTTCGGCCCGATCCACAGATACGCAGTATTTT. This gives the protein CASSVSSGGPSARSTDTQYF.

J is TRBJ1-1 and V is TRBV20-1; no reliable D call. Looked up from germline, CDR1 is DFQATT and CDR2 is SNEGSKA (reference sequence). This CDR3 is 14 amino acids long. V lost 5 bases, J lost 11 bases, and 24 bases lay in between. The CDR3 reads CSAAGRIEEGAAFF. In DNA form, the CDR3 reads TGCAGTGCTGCTGGACGGATAGAAGAAGGTGCCGCTTTCTTT.

V usage is TRBV6-2 or TRBV6-3 and J usage is TRBJ2-2; D tentatively fits TRBD1 or TRBD2 (5 bases each). CDR1 MNHEY and CDR2 SVGEGT come from the germline V gene. The V end was cut by 10 bases, the J end by 0 bases, with 18 bases between. This CDR3 contains 16 residues. The CDR3 protein is CATCEAGAPNTGELFF. CDR3 nucleotide sequence: TGTGCCACCTGCGAGGCCGGGGCCCCGAACACCGGGGAGCTGTTTTTT.

The chain carries TRBV12-3 or TRBV12-4 and TRBJ1-5, with 7 bases that match TRBD1. With V trimmed by 5 bases and J by 14 bases, 12 bases remained unmatched. The CDR3 is made up of 13 amino acids. The CDR3 DNA is TGTGCCAGCAGTACCACTGAGACAGGGAGGAAGCATTTT. Translated: CASSTTETGRKHF.

This clonotype was seen more than once but under ten times. V and J are TRBV2 and TRBJ2-4; no clear D gene. Trimming left V 3 bases short and J 0 bases short, with 9 bases between. Germline V gene lookup returns CDR1 SNHLY and CDR2 FYNNEI. The length of the CDR3 is 15 residues. The CDR3 DNA reads TGTGCCAGCAGTGACCCGTCAGGAGCCAAAAACATTCAGTACTTC. This codes for CASSDPSGAKNIQYF. The entire variable domain, with the rest obtained from reference TRBV2 and TRBJ2-4, is as follows: EPEVTQTPSHQVTQMGQEVILRCVPISNHLYFYWYRQILGQKVEFLVSFYNNEISEKSEIFDDQFSVERPDGSNFTLKIRSTKLEDSAMYFCASSDPSGAKNIQYFGAGTRLSVL.

The rearrangement joins TRBV5-8 to TRBJ2-3; D remains unclear. The ends were cut back, 4 bases at V and 4 bases at J, with 7 bases in the middle. This CDR3 has 12 residues. CDR1 and CDR2 (germline): SGHTS, YDEGEE. The CDR3 coding sequence is TGTGCCAGCAGCCCCCTACCAGATACGCAGTATTTT. As protein: CASSPLPDTQYF.

This clonotype was observed a handful of times. This sequence joins TRBV15 and TRBJ1-5; D is ambiguous. This CDR3 contains 14 residues. Germline V gene sequence: CDR1 LNHNV, CDR2 YYDKDF (reference sequence). Trimming took off 0 bases at V and 2 bases at J, with 5 bases between the two ends. This CDR3 is CATSRDHGNQPQHF. CDR3 coding DNA: TGTGCCACCAGCAGAGATCATGGCAATCAGCCCCAGCATTTT.

In its sample, this clonotype was seen a few times. This chain links TRBV6-2 or TRBV6-3 with TRBJ2-3, with D possibly being TRBD1 (7 bases). The V gene lost 5 bases and the J gene lost 4 bases, with 13 bases spanning the gap. Germline lookup yields CDR1 MNHEY and CDR2 SVGEGT. CDR3 length: 14 amino acids. The CDR3 nucleotides are TGTGCCAGCAGTCAGGGGGGAACCGCAGATACGCAGTATTTT. Its translation: CASSQGGTADTQYF.

The chain links TRBV15 to TRBJ1-2; the D is unclear. CDR3 length equals 13 residues. The V and J ends lost 5 bases and 11 bases respectively, with 18 bases between them. CDR1 and CDR2 from the germline V gene are LNHNV and YYDKDF (reference sequence). In nucleotides, the CDR3 is TGTGCCACCAGCTCTCAAAGAGAGGGAGGATACACCTTC. This gives the protein CATSSQREGGYTF.